These 20 T cell receptor beta chains share one sample of origin, sequenced in a study of cytomegalovirus exposure and HLA in healthy donors. The PCR ran on 60 Vbeta and 13 Jbeta primers. The protocol was immunoSEQ multiplex PCR, while the TCRdb copy is restricted to in-frame clones and leaves out a portion. The repertoire holds about 160,000 clones, around 72% seen once, with around 2.4% in the top ten. The sample consisted of PBMCs. These receptors all stem from a female donor in good health and CMV-seronegative.

V gene TRBV5-5 combines with J gene TRBJ2-1, with D possibly being TRBD2 (7 bases). This CDR3 spans 13 amino acids. Germline loops: CDR1 SGHKS, CDR2 YYEKEE (reference sequence). Deletions cut 9 bases from V and 4 bases from J, with 14 bases between. The CDR3 sequence is CATGGPGYNEQFF. CDR3 nucleotide sequence: TGTGCCACCGGGGGGCCGGGGTACAATGAGCAGTTCTTC.

This chain joins TRBV18 and TRBJ2-3; no reliable D call. Trimming removed 3 bases at V and 0 bases at J, with 19 bases between. Germline V lookup: CDR1 KGHSH, CDR2 LQKENI. The CDR3 runs to 18 residues. The CDR3: CASSPRKAAVDSTDTQYF. The CDR3, as DNA: TGTGCCAGCTCACCCCGCAAGGCGGCTGTTGATAGCACAGATACGCAGTATTTT. Full variable domain (remainder filled in from reference TRBV18 and TRBJ2-3): NAGVMQNPRHLVRRRGQEARLRCSPMKGHSHVYWYRQLPEEGLKFMVYLQKENIIDESGMPKERFSAEFPKEGPSILRIQQVVRGDSAAYFCASSPRKAAVDSTDTQYFGPGTRLTVL.

This chain joins TRBV9 and TRBJ1-2, with D hard to call. Trimming removed 0 bases from V and 0 bases from J, with 9 bases in between. Germline V gives CDR1 SGDLS, CDR2 YYNGEE. The CDR3 contains 15 residues. CDR3 in amino acids: CASSVAEITNYGYTF. The CDR3 DNA is TGTGCCAGCAGCGTAGCTGAGATCACTAACTATGGCTACACCTTC.

This chain links TRBV9 with TRBJ2-3; 9 bases are shared with TRBD1. Trimming removed 6 bases from V and 3 bases from J; junction bases left unmatched: 11. The CDR3 loop spans 16 amino acids. Looked up from germline, CDR1 is SGDLS and CDR2 is YYNGEE. The CDR3 loop is CASNPPGQGSTDTQYF. The CDR3 DNA reads TGTGCCAGCAACCCACCGGGACAGGGATCTACAGATACGCAGTATTTT.

This chain uses TRBV5-1 with TRBJ1-6, with a weak D call TRBD1 (6 bases). The CDR3 spans 15 residues. The germline CDR1 and CDR2 sequences are SGHRS and YFSETQ. The V and J ends lost 5 bases and 10 bases respectively, with 19 bases between them. The CDR3 loop reads CASRPEAGARSPLHF. CDR3 DNA sequence: TGCGCCAGCAGGCCCGAGGCAGGGGCCCGATCACCCCTCCACTTT. Looking up the rest from reference TRBV5-1 and TRBJ1-6 gives the full variable domain: KAGVTQTPRYLIKTRGQQVTLSCSPISGHRSVSWYQQTPGQGLQFLFEYFSETQRNKGNFPGRFSGRQFSNSRSEMNVSTLELGDSALYLCASRPEAGARSPLHFGNGTRLTVT.

The chain has TRBV28 and TRBJ1-4, with TRBD1 identical over 9 bases. The V gene end was trimmed by 1 base and the J gene end by 7 bases; junction bases not matched to a gene: 7. The CDR3 contains 16 residues. In germline, CDR1 is MDHEN, CDR2 SYDVKM. The CDR3 sequence: CASSLFTGGKGEKLFF. CDR3 coding DNA: TGTGCCAGCAGTTTATTCACAGGGGGCAAGGGTGAAAAACTGTTTTTT.

The chain joins TRBV7-8 to TRBJ2-2; TRBD1 matches at 7 bases. Per the germline V gene, CDR1 is SGHVS and CDR2 is FQNEAQ. V was pared by 5 bases and J by 4 bases, with 7 bases of the junction left unmatched. The length of the CDR3 is 15 residues. The CDR3 bases are TGTGCCAGCAGCCCCGACAGGGCAGGCACCGGGGAGCTGTTTTTT. It yields the protein CASSPDRAGTGELFF.

The chain has TRBV6-5 and TRBJ2-1; the match to TRBD2 covers 10 bases. The V gene end was trimmed by 0 bases and the J gene end by 6 bases; junction bases not matched to a gene: 5. Germline V gives CDR1 MNHEY, CDR2 SVGAGI. This CDR3 is 16 amino acids long. CDR3 region: CASSYSPSGGGNEQFF. Here the CDR3 DNA reads TGTGCCAGCAGTTACTCGCCTAGCGGGGGCGGCAATGAGCAGTTCTTC.

The rearrangement joins TRBV5-1 to TRBJ2-7; TRBD1 matches at 8 bases. Losses at the gene ends were 0 bases for V and 7 bases for J; bases not matched to a gene: 12. This CDR3 region has 16 residues. Looked up from germline, CDR1 is SGHRS and CDR2 is YFSETQ. CDR3 sequence: CASSLEGTGFLGEQYF. In DNA, the CDR3 is TGCGCCAGCAGCTTGGAAGGGACAGGTTTTTTGGGGGAGCAGTACTTC.

The chain couples TRBV7-2 to TRBJ2-7; 8 nucleotides line up with TRBD2. Germline CDR1 reads SGHTA; CDR2 reads FQGNSA. V shed 3 bases and J 2 bases; nucleotides not matched to a gene: 3. The CDR3 runs to 14 residues. This chain's CDR3 is CASSFGGGPYEQYF. The CDR3 coding sequence is TGTGCCAGCAGCTTCGGGGGGGGTCCCTACGAGCAGTACTTC. Full variable domain (rest looked up from reference TRBV7-2 and TRBJ2-7): GAGVSQSPSNKVTEKGKDVELRCDPISGHTALYWYRQSLGQGLEFLIYFQGNSAPDKSGLPSDRFSAERTGGSVSTLTIQRTQQEDSAVYLCASSFGGGPYEQYFGPGTRLTVT.

The CDR3 nucleotides read TGTGCCAGCAGTGCCAGGGGCCTAAGGGGGCACCCAGATACGCAGTATTTT. It translates to CASSARGLRGHPDTQYF. The chain couples TRBV27 to TRBJ2-3; the match to TRBD1 covers 7 bases. Trimming took 5 bases from V and 4 from J; bases not matched to a gene: 15. Germline CDR1 is MNHEY and CDR2 is SMNVEV (reference sequence). The CDR3 is 17 residues long.

V usage is TRBV11-3 and J usage is TRBJ2-4; 9 bases align to TRBD1. Looked up from germline, CDR1 is SGHNT and CDR2 is YENEEA. Trimming took 1 base from V and 6 from J; bases not matched to a gene: 1. The CDR3 extends over 14 amino acids. In nucleotides, the CDR3 is TGTGCCAGCAGCTTAGGACAGGGGGTAAACATTCAGTACTTC. Amino acid sequence: CASSLGQGVNIQYF.

The V call is TRBV28, the J call TRBJ2-2, with D possibly matching TRBD2 (6 bases). This CDR3 is built from 17 residues. Trimming stripped 5 bases from V and 4 bases from J, with 20 bases between. Germline V lookup: CDR1 MDHEN, CDR2 SYDVKM. The DNA of the CDR3 is TGTGCCAGCAGTCTCCAAGGCCCCGGACTAATCACCGGGGAGCTGTTTTTT. This translates into CASSLQGPGLITGELFF.

This clone is a singleton in its sample. The CDR3 spells CASSETTKSQPQHF. CDR3 coding DNA: TGTGCCAGCAGTGAAACGACAAAGAGTCAGCCCCAGCATTTT. The chain is built from TRBV2 and TRBJ1-5; D not certain. The length of the CDR3 is 14 residues. Germline V gives CDR1 SNHLY, CDR2 FYNNEI. The V and J ends lost 2 bases and 6 bases respectively, with 11 bases between them.

With respect to this clone: Different DNA sequences within this sample yield the same CDR3. The genes are TRBV6-5 and TRBJ1-3; tentatively, D is TRBD1 (5 bases). V dropped 5 bases and J dropped 0 bases, with 11 bases sitting between them. The CDR3 is made up of 15 amino acids. Germline V gives CDR1 MNHEY, CDR2 SVGAGI. The CDR3 is CASSPDRASGNTIYF. CDR3 DNA sequence: TGTGCCAGCAGTCCAGACAGAGCCTCTGGAAACACCATATATTTT.

CDR3 bases: TGTGCCAGCAGCTCCGGGACAGGTGGACAGCCCCAGCATTTT. It encodes CASSSGTGGQPQHF. The chain uses TRBV7-9 and TRBJ1-5; 8 nucleotides agree with TRBD1. The J segment lost 7 bases and the V segment lost 4 bases, leaving 6 bases of the junction unmatched. Germline lookup yields CDR1 SEHNR and CDR2 FQNEAQ (reference sequence). This CDR3 is built from 14 residues.

In this sample, this clone turned up a few times. This sample also contains other DNA sequences that code for the same CDR3. The chain employs TRBV18 and TRBJ1-2; 8 positions match TRBD1. The V segment lost 2 bases and the J segment 8 bases; nucleotides outside the gene matches: 4. The CDR3 extends over 13 amino acids. The germline gives CDR1 KGHSH, CDR2 LQKENI. The CDR3, as DNA: TGTGCCAGCTCACCAAGGACAGGGATGGGCTACACCTTC. As protein: CASSPRTGMGYTF.

The V call is TRBV2, the J call TRBJ2-7, with 7 bases identical to TRBD1. V lost 4 bases and J lost 5; bases outside the gene matches: 5. The V gene's germline CDR1 is SNHLY and CDR2 FYNNEI. The CDR3 is 13 amino acids. The CDR3 DNA sequence: TGTGCCAGCAGTGGACAGGGAGTAGACGAGCAGTACTTC. Its translation is CASSGQGVDEQYF.

This sequence joins TRBV7-9 and TRBJ2-1; D is possibly TRBD2 (6 bases). Deletions cut 5 bases from V and 6 bases from J, with 11 bases between. This CDR3 region has 13 residues. CDR1 is SEHNR, CDR2 FQNEAQ, per germline (reference sequence). As DNA, the CDR3 is TGTGCCAGCAGCCAAGGGACTCTCAATGAGCAGTTCTTC. Translating it yields CASSQGTLNEQFF.

The rearrangement links TRBV18 to TRBJ2-7; 8 positions agree with TRBD2. V shed 3 bases, J shed 5 bases, and the junction held 3 bases outside the gene matches. CDR1 and CDR2 from the germline V gene are KGHSH and LQKENI. CDR3 length equals 13 residues. CDR3 in DNA: TGTGCCAGCTCACCGGGACTAGATAACGAGCAGTACTTC. Translation gives CASSPGLDNEQYF.